Reported below is one T cell receptor (beta chain). This sample is part of a study of blood T cell repertoires in COVID-19. Looking at the study overall: Samples came from the United States, Italy and Spain, spanning acute and convalescent COVID-19.

The repertoire was sequenced with immunoSEQ multiplex PCR; TCRdb's copy has only in-frame clones and lacks some. The sample yields about 59,000 clones, around 83% seen once. Per the germline V gene, CDR1 is SEHNR and CDR2 is FQNEAQ (reference sequence). The germline V and J ends were trimmed by 4 bases and 0 bases, with 17 bases remaining between them. The CDR3 is 17 residues long. Material: peripheral blood. This receptor was identified in a woman older than 75 with acute or convalescent COVID-19. The chain has TRBV7-9 and TRBJ2-3, with a possible D match to TRBD2 (6 bases). This CDR3 reads CASSSGGPLFSTDTQYF. The CDR3 DNA follows: TGTGCCAGCAGCTCCGGGGGTCCCCTATTTAGCACAGATACGCAGTATTTT.